The sequence of this T cell receptor beta chain was determined in a study of blood T cell repertoires in COVID-19. Profiling relied on immunoSEQ multiplex PCR, and the TCRdb table lists in-frame clones only, not all of them. The table records more than 250,000 clones, 85% to 90% of them present only once. Trimming removed 6 bases from V and 0 bases from J; junction bases left unmatched: 3. CDR3 length: 16 residues. Per the germline V gene, CDR1 is MNHNY and CDR2 is SVGAGI (reference sequence). The source of this sequence is a woman aged 18-29 years with acute COVID-19. The V call is TRBV6-6, the J call TRBJ2-1, with 12 bases aligning to TRBD2. Sequencing was carried out using PBMCs or T cells enriched from blood (not recorded which). Here the CDR3 reads CASRPTSGSSYNEQFF. Written as DNA, the CDR3 is TGTGCCAGCAGGCCGACTAGCGGGAGCTCCTACAATGAGCAGTTCTTC.